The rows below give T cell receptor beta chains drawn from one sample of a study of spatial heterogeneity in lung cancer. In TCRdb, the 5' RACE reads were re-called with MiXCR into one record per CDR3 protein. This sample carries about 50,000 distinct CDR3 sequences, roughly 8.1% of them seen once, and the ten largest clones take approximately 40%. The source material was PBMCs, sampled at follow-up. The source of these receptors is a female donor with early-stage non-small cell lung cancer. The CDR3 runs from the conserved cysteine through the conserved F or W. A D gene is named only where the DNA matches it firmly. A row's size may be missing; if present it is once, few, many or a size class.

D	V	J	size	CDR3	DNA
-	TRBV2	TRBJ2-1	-	CASRDYNEQFF	TGTGCCAGCAGAGACTACAATGAGCAGTTCTTC
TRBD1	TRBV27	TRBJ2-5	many	CASSLLGTGQETQYF	TGTGCCAGCAGTTTATTGGGGACAGGACAAGAGACCCAGTACTTC
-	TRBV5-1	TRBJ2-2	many	CASSSPQGGTGELFF	TGCGCCAGCAGCTCCCCACAGGGTGGAACCGGGGAGCTGTTTTTT
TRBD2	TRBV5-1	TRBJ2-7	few	CASRRGTYEQYF	TGCGCCAGCAGGCGGGGGACCTACGAGCAGTACTTC
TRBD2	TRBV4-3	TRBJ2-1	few	CASSQDLAGGSYNEQFF	TGCGCCAGCAGCCAAGATTTAGCGGGGGGATCCTACAATGAGCAGTTCTTC
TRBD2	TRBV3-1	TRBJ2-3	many	CASSQGLAGVDTDTQYF	TGTGCCAGCAGCCAAGGACTAGCGGGGGTCGACACAGATACGCAGTATTTT
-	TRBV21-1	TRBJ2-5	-	CARPKAGVEETQYF	TGTGCCAGACCGAAAGCGGGGGTGGAAGAGACCCAGTACTTC
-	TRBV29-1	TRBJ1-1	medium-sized	CSVEGGTSKRAFF	TGCAGCGTTGAAGGGGGGACGTCCAAGAGGGCTTTCTTT
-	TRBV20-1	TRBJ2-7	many	CSARGPPLEQYF	TGCAGTGCCCGGGGGCCCCCCCTCGAGCAGTACTTC
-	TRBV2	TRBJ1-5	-	CASSESQGFQPQHF	TGTGCCAGCAGTGAGTCTCAGGGTTTTCAGCCCCAGCATTTT
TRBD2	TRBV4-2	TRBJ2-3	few	CASSQTLAGANTDTQYF	TGTGCCAGCAGCCAAACTTTAGCGGGGGCGAACACAGATACGCAGTATTTT
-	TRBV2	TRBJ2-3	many	CASNGLRGATDTQYF	TGTGCCAGCAACGGACTACGCGGGGCCACAGATACGCAGTATTTT
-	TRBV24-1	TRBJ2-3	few	CATSDFMRGSSTDTQYF	TGTGCCACCAGTGATTTCATGAGGGGGAGCAGCACAGATACGCAGTATTTT
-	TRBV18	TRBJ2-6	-	CASSRWDLSAGANVLTF	TGTGCCAGCTCGCGATGGGACCTTTCGGCTGGGGCCAACGTCCTGACTTTC
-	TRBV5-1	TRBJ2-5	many	CASSLLNNQETQYF	TGCGCCAGCAGCTTGCTGAATAACCAAGAGACCCAGTACTTC
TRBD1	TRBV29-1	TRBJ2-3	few	CSVGQGWDTQYF	TGCAGCGTGGGACAGGGGTGGGATACGCAGTATTTT
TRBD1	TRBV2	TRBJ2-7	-	CARTWGFPKGGSEQYF	TGTGCCAGAACGTGGGGATTCCCCAAAGGGGGCTCCGAGCAGTACTTC
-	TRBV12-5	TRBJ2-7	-	CASELAGTYEQYF	TGTGCTAGTGAATTAGCCGGTACCTACGAGCAGTACTTC
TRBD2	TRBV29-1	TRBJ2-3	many	CSGVAGDPDTQYF	TGCAGCGGAGTAGCGGGAGATCCAGATACGCAGTATTTT
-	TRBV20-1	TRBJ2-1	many	CSGEGGRENEQFF	TGCAGTGGAGAGGGGGGCCGAGAGAATGAGCAGTTCTTC
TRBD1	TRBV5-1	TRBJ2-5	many	CASAFLQGEETQYF	TGCGCCAGCGCCTTCTTACAGGGGGAAGAGACCCAGTACTTC
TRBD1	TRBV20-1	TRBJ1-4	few	CSASRDREKLFF	TGCAGTGCTAGCAGGGACAGAGAAAAACTGTTTTTT
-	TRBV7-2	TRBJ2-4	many	CASSPTGKAKNIQYF	TGTGCCAGCAGCCCAACAGGGAAAGCCAAAAACATTCAGTACTTC
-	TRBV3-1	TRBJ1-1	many	CASSLYGRSNTEAFF	TGTGCCAGCAGCCTGTACGGGCGGTCGAACACTGAAGCTTTCTTT
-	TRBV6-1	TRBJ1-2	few	CASSPRAPGYGYTF	TGTGCCAGCAGTCCGAGAGCCCCTGGGTATGGCTACACCTTC
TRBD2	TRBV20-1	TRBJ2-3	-	CSARALAGLPTDTQYF	TGCAGTGCTAGAGCACTAGCGGGACTTCCCACAGATACGCAGTATTTT
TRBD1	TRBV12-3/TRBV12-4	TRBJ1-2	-	CASRQDRGRRLKGYTF	TGTGCCAGCAGGCAGGACAGGGGGCGAAGGCTGAAGGGCTACACCTTC
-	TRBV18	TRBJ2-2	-	CASSPLSDAGGELFF	TGTGCCAGCTCACCTTTATCCGACGCCGGCGGGGAGCTGTTTTTT
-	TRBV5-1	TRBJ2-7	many	CASSLIPRTEQYF	TGCGCCAGCAGCTTGATCCCTAGAACCGAGCAGTACTTC
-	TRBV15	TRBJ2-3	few	CATSRDLSTDTQYF	TGTGCCACCAGCAGAGATCTCAGCACAGATACGCAGTATTTT
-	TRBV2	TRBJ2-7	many	CASSVLAYEQYF	TGTGCCAGCAGTGTGTTGGCCTACGAGCAGTACTTC
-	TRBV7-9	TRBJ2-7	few	CASSLGSGSKEQYF	TGTGCCAGCAGCTTAGGTAGCGGATCGAAAGAGCAGTACTTC
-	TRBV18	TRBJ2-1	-	CASSPGGPRETYNEQFF	TGTGCCAGCTCACCGGGGGGACCGAGGGAGACCTACAATGAGCAGTTCTTC
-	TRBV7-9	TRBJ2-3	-	CASSPDYPTDTQYF	TGTGCCAGCAGCCCCGACTACCCCACAGATACGCAGTATTTT
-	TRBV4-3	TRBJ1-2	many	CASSQGGLGGYGYTF	TGCGCCAGCAGCCAAGGTGGACTGGGCGGATATGGCTACACCTTC
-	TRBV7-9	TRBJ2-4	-	CASSSGTEDIQYF	TGTGCCAGCAGCTCCGGGACTGAGGACATTCAGTACTTC
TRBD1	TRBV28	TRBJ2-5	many	CASSFSPTGGETQYF	TGTGCCAGCAGTTTTTCCCCGACAGGGGGCGAGACCCAGTACTTC
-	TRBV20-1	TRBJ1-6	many	CSARGAQLSSPLHF	TGCAGTGCTAGAGGGGCCCAGCTTTCTTCACCCCTCCACTTT
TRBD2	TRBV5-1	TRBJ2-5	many	CASSSLAGGQETQYF	TGCGCCAGCAGCTCGCTAGCGGGGGGGCAGGAGACCCAGTACTTC
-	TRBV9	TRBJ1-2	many	CASSHWGDSYGYTF	TGTGCCAGCAGCCACTGGGGAGACAGCTATGGCTACACCTTC
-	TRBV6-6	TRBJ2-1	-	CASSYGGDEQFF	TGTGCCAGCAGTTATGGCGGGGATGAGCAGTTCTTC
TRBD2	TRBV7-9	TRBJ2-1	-	CASSASSLAGEHNEQFF	TGTGCCAGCAGCGCATCTTCCCTAGCGGGGGAACACAATGAGCAGTTCTTC
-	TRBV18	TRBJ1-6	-	CASSTKAGQTNSPLHF	TGTGCCAGCTCAACAAAGGCCGGACAGACTAATTCACCCCTCCACTTT
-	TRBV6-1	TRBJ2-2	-	CASSELGANTGELFF	TGTGCCAGCAGTGAACTAGGGGCGAACACCGGGGAGCTGTTTTTT
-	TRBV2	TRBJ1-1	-	CASILDRGTEAFF	-
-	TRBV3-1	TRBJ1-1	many	CATSRGGNTEAFF	TGTGCCACCTCGAGGGGGGGGAACACTGAAGCTTTCTTT
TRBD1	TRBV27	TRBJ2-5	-	CASAGTEETQYF	TGTGCCAGCGCCGGGACAGAAGAGACCCAGTACTTC
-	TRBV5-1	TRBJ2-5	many	CASSSLGGYQETQYF	TGCGCCAGCAGTTCTCTGGGCGGATACCAAGAGACCCAGTACTTC
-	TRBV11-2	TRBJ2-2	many	CASSLQGWFPGELFF	TGTGCCAGCAGCTTACAGGGGTGGTTTCCCGGGGAGCTGTTTTTT
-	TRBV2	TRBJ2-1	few	CASRRSSSYNEQFF	TGTGCCAGCAGGAGATCGAGCTCCTACAATGAGCAGTTCTTC
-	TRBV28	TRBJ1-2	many	CASSSSTWADYGYTF	TGTGCCAGCAGTTCATCCACCTGGGCCGACTATGGCTACACCTTC
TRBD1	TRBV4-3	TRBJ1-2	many	CASSETGTGVGYTF	TGCGCCAGCAGCGAAACCGGGACAGGGGTTGGCTACACCTTC
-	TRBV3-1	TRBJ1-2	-	CASSQEIPQRGAGGYTF	TGTGCCAGCAGCCAAGAGATACCCCAACGGGGCGCCGGGGGCTACACCTTC
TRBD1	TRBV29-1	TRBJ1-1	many	CSSRTGAILNTEAFF	TGCAGCTCCCGGACAGGGGCGATCCTGAACACTGAAGCTTTCTTT
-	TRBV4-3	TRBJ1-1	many	CASSQARQLEAFF	TGCGCCAGCAGCCAAGCGCGGCAGCTTGAAGCTTTCTTT
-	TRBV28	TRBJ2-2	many	CASSFQPNTGELFF	TGTGCCAGCAGTTTCCAACCGAACACCGGGGAGCTGTTTTTT
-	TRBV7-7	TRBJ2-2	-	CASSLFAGGELFF	TGTGCTAGCAGCTTATTTGCGGGAGGGGAGCTGTTTTTT